The sample holds a few counts of the clone carrying this T cell receptor beta chain. Its cognate antigen is unknown. This sample is drawn from a study of Ad26.COV2.S vaccination and SARS-CoV-2 variants. As for the study in general: Intramuscularly, Ad26.COV2.S was given either once or twice, 56 days apart. The study's findings and limits: The TCR breadth and depth analyses may have understated or missed part of the total T cell responses.

Per the germline V gene, CDR1 is SGHNT and CDR2 is YENEEA. The CDR3 is made up of 13 amino acids. V was shortened by 3 bases and J by 5 bases, with 10 bases between the two germline ends. The protocol was immunoSEQ multiplex PCR, while the TCRdb copy is restricted to in-frame clones and leaves out a portion. The table lists about 380,000 clones, about 80% of them singletons, with nearly 7.5% in the top ten. Treatment given: about 20 received Ad26.COV2.S at low or high dose, single or two shots; 5 received placebo; per-sample allocation not given. Collection of the samples took place on day 63 after the first injection of vaccine or placebo. Recruitment in Boston yielded a donor of adult age, 18-55 years. The vaccine antigen was prefusion-stabilized Wuhan SARS-CoV-2 spike.

The sequenced sample was peripheral blood, obtained in a trial of Ad26.COV2.S vaccine versus placebo. This chain joins TRBV11-3 and TRBJ1-1; a weak D match, TRBD1 (6 bases). This TCR was sampled from a person aged 18-60 years who received the Ad26.COV2.S COVID-19 vaccine or a placebo. The chain's CDR3 is CASSFVTGTEAFF. CDR3 sequence (DNA): TGTGCCAGCAGCTTTGTAACAGGGACTGAAGCTTTCTTT.